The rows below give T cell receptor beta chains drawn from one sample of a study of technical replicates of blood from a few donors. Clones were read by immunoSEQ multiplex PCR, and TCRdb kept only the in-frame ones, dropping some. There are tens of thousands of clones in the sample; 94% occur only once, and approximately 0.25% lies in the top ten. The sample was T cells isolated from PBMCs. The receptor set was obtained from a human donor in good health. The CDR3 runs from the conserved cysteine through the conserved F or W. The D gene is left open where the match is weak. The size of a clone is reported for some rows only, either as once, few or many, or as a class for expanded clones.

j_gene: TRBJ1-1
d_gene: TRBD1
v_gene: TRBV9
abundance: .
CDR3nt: TGTGCCAGCAGCGTAGGGACAGGGGCCACTGAAGCTTTCTTT
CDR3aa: CASSVGTGATEAFF

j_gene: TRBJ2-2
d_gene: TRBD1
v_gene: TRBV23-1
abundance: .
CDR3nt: TGCGCCAGCAGTCAATTGAACGACAGGGGCACCGGGGAGCTGTTTTTT
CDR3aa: CASSQLNDRGTGELFF

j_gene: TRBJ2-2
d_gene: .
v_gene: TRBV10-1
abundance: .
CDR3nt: TGCGCCAGCAGCCCCCGGGTTCCGTTTAGGATCGGGAACACCGGGGAGCTGTTTTTT
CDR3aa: CASSPRVPFRIGNTGELFF

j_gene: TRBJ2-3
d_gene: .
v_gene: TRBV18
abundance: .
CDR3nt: TGTGCCAGCTCACCACCGTCCGGCAGGATGACAGATACGCAGTATTTT
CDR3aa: CASSPPSGRMTDTQYF

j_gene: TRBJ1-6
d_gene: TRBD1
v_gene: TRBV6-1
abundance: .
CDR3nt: TGTGCCAGCAGTGAAAACGGACAGGGGAATTCACCCCTCCACTTT
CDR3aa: CASSENGQGNSPLHF

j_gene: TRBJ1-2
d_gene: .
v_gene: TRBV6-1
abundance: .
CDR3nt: TGTGCCAGCAGTGTTTTTTCGGGGGAGGGCGGCTACACCTTC
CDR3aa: CASSVFSGEGGYTF

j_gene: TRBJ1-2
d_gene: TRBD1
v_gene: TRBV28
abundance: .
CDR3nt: TGTGCCAGCAGTCGGACAGGGTTATTATATGGCTACACCTTC
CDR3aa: CASSRTGLLYGYTF

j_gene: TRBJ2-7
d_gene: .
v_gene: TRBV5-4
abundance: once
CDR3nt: TGTGCCAGCAGTAATTGGGCAGGGGAGCACTACGAGCAGTACTTC
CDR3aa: CASSNWAGEHYEQYF

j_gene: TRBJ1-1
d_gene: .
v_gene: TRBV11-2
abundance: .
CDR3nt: TGTGCCAGCAGCTTATCGACAAGGGGTGAAGCTTTCTTT
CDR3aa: CASSLSTRGEAFF

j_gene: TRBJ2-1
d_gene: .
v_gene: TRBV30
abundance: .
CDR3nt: TGTGCCTGGAGCCCACCGGAGGGCCATGAGCAGTTCTTC
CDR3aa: CAWSPPEGHEQFF

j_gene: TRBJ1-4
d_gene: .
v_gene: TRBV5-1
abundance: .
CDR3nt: TGCGCCAGCAGCACAGAGGGAGGCGAAAAACTGTTTTTT
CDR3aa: CASSTEGGEKLFF

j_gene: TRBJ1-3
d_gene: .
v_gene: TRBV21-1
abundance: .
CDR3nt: TGTGCCAGCAGCAAAGGAGACAGGGCAGATTTTGGAAACACCATATATTTT
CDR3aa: CASSKGDRADFGNTIYF

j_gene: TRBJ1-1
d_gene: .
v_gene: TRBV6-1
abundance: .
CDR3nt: TGTGCCAGCATAGCCTTGAACACTGAAGCTTTCTTT
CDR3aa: CASIALNTEAFF

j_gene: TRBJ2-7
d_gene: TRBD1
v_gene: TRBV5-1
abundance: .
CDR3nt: TGCGCCAGCAGCTTGGATGGGACAGGCTACGAGCAGTACTTC
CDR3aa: CASSLDGTGYEQYF

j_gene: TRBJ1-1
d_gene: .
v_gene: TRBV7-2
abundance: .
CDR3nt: TGTGCCAGCAGCTCAAATTTATTGCGGGGTATGAACACTGAAGCTTTCTTT
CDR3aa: CASSSNLLRGMNTEAFF

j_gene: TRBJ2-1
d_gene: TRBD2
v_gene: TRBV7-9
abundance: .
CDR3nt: TGTGCCAGCAGCCAACTGGGGCCGACTAGCGGGTGGGGGGATGAGCAGTTCTTC
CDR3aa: CASSQLGPTSGWGDEQFF

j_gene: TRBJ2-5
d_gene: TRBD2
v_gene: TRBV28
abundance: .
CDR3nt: TGTGCCAGCAGTCACTCTAGCGGGAGGGCCGCGGAGACCCAGTACTTC
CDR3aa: CASSHSSGRAAETQYF

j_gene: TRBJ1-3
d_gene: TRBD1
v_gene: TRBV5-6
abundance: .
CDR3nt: TGTGCCAGCACTTTGAGGGGGCCTGGAAACACCATATATTTT
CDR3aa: CASTLRGPGNTIYF

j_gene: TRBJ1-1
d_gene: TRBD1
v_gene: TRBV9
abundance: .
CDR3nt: TGTGCCAGCAGCGTAGGACAGGGCCCTAGAGGTGAAGCTTTCTTT
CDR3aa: CASSVGQGPRGEAFF

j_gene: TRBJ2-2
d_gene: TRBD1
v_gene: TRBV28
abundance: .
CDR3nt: TGTGCCAGCAGTCCCAACAGGGGGCTGGACGGGGAGCTGTTTTTT
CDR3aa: CASSPNRGLDGELFF

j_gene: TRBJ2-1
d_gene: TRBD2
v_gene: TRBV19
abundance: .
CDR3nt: TGTGCCAGTAGTAAGACTAGCGGGCCTTACAATGAGCAGTTCTTC
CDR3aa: CASSKTSGPYNEQFF

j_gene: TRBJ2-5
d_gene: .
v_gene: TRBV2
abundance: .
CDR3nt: TGTGCCACCGCCCCCGGTAGCGGCGAACAAGAGACCCAGTACTTC
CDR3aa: CATAPGSGEQETQYF

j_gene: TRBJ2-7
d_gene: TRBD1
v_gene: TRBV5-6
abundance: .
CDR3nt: TGTGCCAGTGGACAGGGGGCCTACGAGCAGTACTTC
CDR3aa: CASGQGAYEQYF

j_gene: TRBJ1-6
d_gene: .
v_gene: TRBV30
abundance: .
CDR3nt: TGTGCCTGGAGCGGGACTTGGAGGTCACCCCTCCACTTT
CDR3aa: CAWSGTWRSPLHF

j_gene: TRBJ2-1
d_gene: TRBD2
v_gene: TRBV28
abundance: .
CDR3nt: TGTGCCAGCAGAAAAAATGTAGCGGGAGGGCGCAATGAGCAGTTCTTC
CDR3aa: CASRKNVAGGRNEQFF

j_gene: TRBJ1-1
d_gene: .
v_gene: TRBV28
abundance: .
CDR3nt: TGTGCCAGCGGGGGGAACATGAACACTGAAGCTTTCTTT
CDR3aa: CASGGNMNTEAFF

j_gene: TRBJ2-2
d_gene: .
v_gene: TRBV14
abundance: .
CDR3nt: TGTGCCAGCAGCCAAAGGGAGGACACCGGGGAGCTGTTTTTT
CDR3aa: CASSQREDTGELFF

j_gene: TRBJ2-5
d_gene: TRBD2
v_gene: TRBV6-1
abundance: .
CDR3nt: TGTGCCAGCAGTGATTACCCCGGGGGGGAGGAGACCCAGTACTTC
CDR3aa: CASSDYPGGEETQYF

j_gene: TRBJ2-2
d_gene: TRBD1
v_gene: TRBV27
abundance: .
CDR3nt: TGTGCCAGCACCTTCTACCCGCCCGGGACAGGGATTTCCGGGGAGCTGTTTTTT
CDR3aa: CASTFYPPGTGISGELFF

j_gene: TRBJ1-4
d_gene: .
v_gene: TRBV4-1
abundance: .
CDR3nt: TGCGCCAGCAGTCTCCGACAGTACAATGAAAAACTGTTTTTT
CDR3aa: CASSLRQYNEKLFF

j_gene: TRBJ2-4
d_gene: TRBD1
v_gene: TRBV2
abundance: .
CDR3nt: TGTGCCAGCAGGAAAGACAGGGCTGAAGCAAACATTCAGTACTTC
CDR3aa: CASRKDRAEANIQYF

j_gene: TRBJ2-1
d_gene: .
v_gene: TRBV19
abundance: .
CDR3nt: TGTGCCACCTACTCCGGGGAATACAATGAGCAGTTCTTC
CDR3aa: CATYSGEYNEQFF

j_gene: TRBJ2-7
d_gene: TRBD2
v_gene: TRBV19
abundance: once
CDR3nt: TGTGCCAGTAGCGTGACTAGCGGGACGTCCTCCTACGAGCAGTACTTC
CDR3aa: CASSVTSGTSSYEQYF

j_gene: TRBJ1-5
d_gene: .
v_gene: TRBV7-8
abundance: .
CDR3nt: TGTGCCAGCAGCTTAACAGGGCCCAATCAGCCCCAGCATTTT
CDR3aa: CASSLTGPNQPQHF

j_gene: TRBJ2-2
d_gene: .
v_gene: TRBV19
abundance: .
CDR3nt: TGTGCCAGTAGTATCGGTCTTCCCGGGGAGCTGTTTTTT
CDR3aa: CASSIGLPGELFF

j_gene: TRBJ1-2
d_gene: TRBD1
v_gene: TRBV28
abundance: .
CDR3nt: TGTGCCAGCATGGAAGGGGGTGACAGGGACAGCTATGGCTACACCTTC
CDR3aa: CASMEGGDRDSYGYTF

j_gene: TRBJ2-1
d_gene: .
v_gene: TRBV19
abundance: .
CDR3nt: TGTGCCAGTAGGGGGACAATGAGCATGTTCTTC
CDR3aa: CASRGTMSMFF

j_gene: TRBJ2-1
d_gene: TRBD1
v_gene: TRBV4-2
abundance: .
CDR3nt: TGTGCCAGCAGCCAAGGAACGGACAGGAGCTCCTACAATGAGCAGTTCTTC
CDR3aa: CASSQGTDRSSYNEQFF

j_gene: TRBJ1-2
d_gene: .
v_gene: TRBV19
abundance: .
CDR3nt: TGTGCCAGTAGTGCAGGGACATCCTTTAACTATGGCTACACCTTC
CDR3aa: CASSAGTSFNYGYTF

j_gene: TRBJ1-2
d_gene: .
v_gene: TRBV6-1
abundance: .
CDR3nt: TGTGCCAGCATTACCGGGACTTCAAATGTCGGTGGCTACACCTTC
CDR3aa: CASITGTSNVGGYTF